This TCR beta chain was identified in a study of T cell changes during pregnancy in multiple sclerosis. Generated by immunoSEQ multiplex PCR, the TCRdb table keeps only in-frame clones and is missing some. This table holds tens of thousands of clones, roughly 92% found once. The sequenced sample was CD4+ T cells from peripheral blood mononuclear cells, obtained in the third trimester of pregnancy. The receptor was isolated from a female donor with multiple sclerosis, enrolled in a pregnancy study.

The CDR3 reads CASSVSGTENTEAFF. The CDR3 DNA reads TGTGCCAGCAGCGTATCCGGGACAGAAAACACTGAAGCTTTCTTT. The chain couples TRBV2 to TRBJ1-1, with 7 positions matching TRBD1. This CDR3 spans 15 amino acids. Germline loops: CDR1 SNHLY, CDR2 FYNNEI. Trimming removed 6 bases from V and 2 bases from J; junction bases left unmatched: 9. The full variable domain, in which reference TRBV2 and TRBJ1-1 provide the parts outside the CDR3, is EPEVTQTPSHQVTQMGQEVILRCVPISNHLYFYWYRQILGQKVEFLVSFYNNEISEKSEIFDDQFSVERPDGSNFTLKIRSTKLEDSAMYFCASSVSGTENTEAFFGQGTRLTVV.